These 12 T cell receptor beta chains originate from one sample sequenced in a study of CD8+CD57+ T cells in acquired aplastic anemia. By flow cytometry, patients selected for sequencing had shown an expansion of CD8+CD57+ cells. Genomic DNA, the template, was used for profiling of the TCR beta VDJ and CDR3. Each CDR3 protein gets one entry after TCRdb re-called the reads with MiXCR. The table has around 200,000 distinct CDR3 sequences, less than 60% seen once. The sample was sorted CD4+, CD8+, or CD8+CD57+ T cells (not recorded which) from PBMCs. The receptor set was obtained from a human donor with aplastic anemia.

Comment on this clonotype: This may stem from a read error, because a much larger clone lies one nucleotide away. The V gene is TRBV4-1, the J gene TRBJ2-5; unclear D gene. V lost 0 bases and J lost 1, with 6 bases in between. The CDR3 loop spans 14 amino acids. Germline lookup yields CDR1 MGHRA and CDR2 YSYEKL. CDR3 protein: CASSQDRPQETQYF. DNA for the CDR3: TGCGCCAGCAGCCAAGATAGACCCCAAGAGACCCAGTACTTC.

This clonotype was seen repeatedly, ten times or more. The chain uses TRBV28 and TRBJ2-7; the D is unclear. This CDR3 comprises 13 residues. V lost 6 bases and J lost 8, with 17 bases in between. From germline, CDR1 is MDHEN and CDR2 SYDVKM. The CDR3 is CASSAVGNSKQYF. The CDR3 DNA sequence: TGTGCCAGCAGCGCGGTTGGGAACAGTAAGCAGTACTTC.

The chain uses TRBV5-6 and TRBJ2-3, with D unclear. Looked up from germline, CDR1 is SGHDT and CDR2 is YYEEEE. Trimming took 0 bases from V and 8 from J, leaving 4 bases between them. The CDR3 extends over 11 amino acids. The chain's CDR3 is CASSLVGTQYF. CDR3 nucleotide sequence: TGTGCCAGCAGCTTGGTAGGTACGCAGTATTTT.

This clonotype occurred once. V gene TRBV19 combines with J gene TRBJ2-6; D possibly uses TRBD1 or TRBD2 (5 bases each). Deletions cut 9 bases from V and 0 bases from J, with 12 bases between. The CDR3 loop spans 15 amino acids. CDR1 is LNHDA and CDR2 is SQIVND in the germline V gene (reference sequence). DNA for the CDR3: TGTGCCAGCGAGAGGGGCAGCTCTGGGGCCAACGTCCTGACTTTC. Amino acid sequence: CASERGSSGANVLTF.

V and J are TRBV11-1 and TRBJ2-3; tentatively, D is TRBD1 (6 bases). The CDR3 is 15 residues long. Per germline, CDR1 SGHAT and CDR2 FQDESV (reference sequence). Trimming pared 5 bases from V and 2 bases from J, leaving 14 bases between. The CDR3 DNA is TGTGCCAGCAGCCCAGAGGGGACAAACACAGATACGCAGTATTTT. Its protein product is CASSPEGTNTDTQYF.

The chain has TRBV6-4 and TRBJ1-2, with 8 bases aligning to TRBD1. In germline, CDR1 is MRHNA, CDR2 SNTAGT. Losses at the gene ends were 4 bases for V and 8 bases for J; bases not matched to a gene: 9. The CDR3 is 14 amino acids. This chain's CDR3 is CASSVTGQGLGYTF. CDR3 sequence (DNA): TGTGCCAGCAGTGTTACCGGACAGGGCTTAGGCTACACCTTC.

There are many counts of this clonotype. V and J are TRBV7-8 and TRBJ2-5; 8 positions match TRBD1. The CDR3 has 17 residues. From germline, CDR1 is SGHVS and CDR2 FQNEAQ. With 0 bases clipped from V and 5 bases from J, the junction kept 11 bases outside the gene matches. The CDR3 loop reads CASSLATWTGSVETQYF. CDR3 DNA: TGTGCCAGCAGCTTAGCTACCTGGACAGGGTCTGTCGAGACCCAGTACTTC.

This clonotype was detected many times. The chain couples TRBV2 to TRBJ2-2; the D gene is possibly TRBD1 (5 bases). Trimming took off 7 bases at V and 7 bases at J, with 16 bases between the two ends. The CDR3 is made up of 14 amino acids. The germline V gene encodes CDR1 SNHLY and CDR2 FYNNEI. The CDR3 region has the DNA TGTGCCAGCAAGGGGCAGCTTGGGATCGGGGAGCTGTTTTTT. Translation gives CASKGQLGIGELFF.

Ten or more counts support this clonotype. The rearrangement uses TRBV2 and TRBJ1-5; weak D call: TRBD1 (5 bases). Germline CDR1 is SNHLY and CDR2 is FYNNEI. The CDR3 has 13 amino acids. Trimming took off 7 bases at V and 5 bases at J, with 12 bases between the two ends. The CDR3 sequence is CASNQGGHQPQHF. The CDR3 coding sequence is TGTGCCAGCAATCAGGGTGGGCATCAGCCCCAGCATTTT.

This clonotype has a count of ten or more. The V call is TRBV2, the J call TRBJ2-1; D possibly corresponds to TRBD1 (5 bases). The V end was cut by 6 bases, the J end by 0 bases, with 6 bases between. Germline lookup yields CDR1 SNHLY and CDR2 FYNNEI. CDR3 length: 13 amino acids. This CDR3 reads CASRQGSYNEQFF. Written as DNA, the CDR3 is TGTGCCAGCAGGCAGGGCTCCTACAATGAGCAGTTCTTC.

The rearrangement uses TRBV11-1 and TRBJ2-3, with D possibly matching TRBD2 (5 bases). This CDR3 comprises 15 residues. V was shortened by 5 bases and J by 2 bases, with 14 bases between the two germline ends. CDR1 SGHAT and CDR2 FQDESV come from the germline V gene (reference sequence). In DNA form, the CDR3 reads TGTGCCAGCAGCCGGTCGCGGGCTGACACAGATACGCAGTATTTT. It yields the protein CASSRSRADTDTQYF.

The CDR3 loop is CASSLGVGAGTGETQYF. The CDR3 coding sequence is TGTGCCAGCAGCTTGGGCGTGGGGGCGGGGACGGGAGAGACCCAGTACTTC. The chain carries TRBV7-2 and TRBJ2-5, with D possibly called TRBD1 or TRBD2 (6 bases each). This CDR3 comprises 17 residues. Looked up from germline, CDR1 is SGHTA and CDR2 is FQGNSA. Trimming shortened V by 3 bases and J by 4 bases, and 21 bases separated the two germline ends.